This T cell receptor beta chain came from a study of blood T cell repertoires in COVID-19. About the study: Samples taken during acute and convalescent COVID-19 were collected in the United States, Italy and Spain. In each case, the material was cDNA or gDNA derived from T cells, B-cell-depleted T cells, or PBMCs.

Per the original methods: Nucleated cell number was recorded as an estimate derived from reference gene primer amplification. Assay: immunoSEQ multiplex PCR; the TCRdb copy retains only in-frame clones and omits some. V and J calls and clone size come straight from that table; D and trimming were deduced from the DNA. This sample carries about 200,000 clones, about three quarters of them seen once, and the ten largest clones take 2.8%. The CDR3 runs to 13 residues. V dropped 4 bases and J dropped 2; count of bases not matched to a gene: 1. Germline CDR1 is WNHNN and CDR2 is SYGVQD (reference sequence).

The genes are TRBV10-1 and TRBJ1-1; the match to TRBD1 covers 7 bases. This sequence was found in a woman of 80 years or more with active or convalescent COVID-19. Specimen: peripheral blood. In DNA, the CDR3 is TGCGCCAGCAGTGGGGACAGAAACACTGAAGCTTTCTTT. Translating gives CASSGDRNTEAFF.